The 5 T cell receptor beta chains given below trace back to one sample, sequenced in a study of blood T cell repertoires in COVID-19. Measured with immunoSEQ multiplex PCR; TCRdb has only the in-frame clones, and not every one. Altogether 45,000 to 65,000 clones are present, approximately 80% being singletons, with the ten largest covering approximately 7%. The sequenced material came from peripheral blood. These TCRs come from an older man with active COVID-19.

This chain links TRBV10-1 with TRBJ2-5; 8 bases match TRBD1. The CDR3 extends over 15 amino acids. Per germline, CDR1 WNHNN and CDR2 SYGVQD (reference sequence). Trimming at V came to 6 bases and at J to 2 bases, leaving 8 bases not matched to a gene. This chain's CDR3 is CASRKDRAGQETQYF. CDR3 coding DNA: TGCGCCAGCAGGAAGGACAGGGCCGGACAAGAGACCCAGTACTTC.

J is TRBJ1-6 and V is TRBV4-3; D gene uncertain. Germline V gives CDR1 LGHNA, CDR2 YSLEER. This CDR3 is built from 14 residues. V gave up 0 bases and J gave up 7 bases, with 7 bases separating them. The chain's CDR3 is CASSQDRGNSPLHF. The CDR3 DNA reads as TGCGCCAGCAGCCAAGACAGAGGGAATTCACCCCTCCACTTT.

V gene TRBV7-9 combines with J gene TRBJ2-1; TRBD2 matches at 12 bases. Per the germline V gene, CDR1 is SEHNR and CDR2 is FQNEAQ (reference sequence). The J segment lost 10 bases and the V segment lost 7 bases, leaving 5 bases of the junction unmatched. CDR3 length: 13 amino acids. CDR3 in amino acids: CASTLAGGREQFF. The CDR3 DNA reads TGTGCCAGCACTCTAGCGGGGGGGCGCGAGCAGTTCTTC.

This chain uses TRBV6-5 with TRBJ1-4; D perhaps matches TRBD1 (6 bases). CDR3 length equals 14 residues. Germline CDR1 is MNHEY and CDR2 is SVGAGI. V lost 5 bases and J 8 bases, leaving 15 bases between the germline ends. CDR3 sequence reads: CASSRDTIAEKLFF. The DNA of the CDR3 is TGTGCCAGCAGTCGGGACACCATAGCCGAAAAACTGTTTTTT.

This sequence joins TRBV7-9 and TRBJ2-5; D uncertain. The CDR3 length is 14 residues. CDR1 and CDR2 (germline): SEHNR, FQNEAQ (reference sequence). V was shortened by 4 bases and J by 2 bases, with 11 bases between the two germline ends. CDR3 DNA: TGTGCCAGCAGCTCCTACCCCGAGCAAGAGACCCAGTACTTC. This sequence encodes CASSSYPEQETQYF.